The 22 T cell receptor beta chains given below trace back to one sample, sequenced in a study of post-analysis software for immune sequencing data. The study's findings and limits: Five or six TRBV segments appeared more often in patients than in controls, and TRBV5-6, TRBV5-1 and TRBV20-1 were among these.

Tagging with unique molecular identifiers was a feature of the TCR beta cDNA libraries. One entry per CDR3 protein results from TCRdb running MiXCR on the PCR reads. Here the sample spans 800,000 to 950,000 distinct CDR3 sequences, roughly 50% being singletons. Their cognate antigens are unknown. The material sequenced was blood. All receptors come from a girl aged 5-17 years with multiple sclerosis.

CDR3 loop: CASSQEAYSAGGYNEQFF. The CDR3, as DNA: TGCGCCAGCAGCCAGGAGGCCTACTCTGCGGGGGGTTACAATGAGCAGTTCTTC. The genes are TRBV4-1 and TRBJ2-1; 8 bases are shared with TRBD2. V lost 3 bases and J lost 4; bases outside the gene matches: 14. Germline assignment: CDR1 MGHRA and CDR2 YSYEKL. This CDR3 has 18 amino acids.

The rearrangement joins TRBV28 to TRBJ1-5, with D perhaps TRBD1 (5 bases). From germline, CDR1 is MDHEN and CDR2 SYDVKM. The CDR3 spans 18 residues. Trimming left V 6 bases short and J 0 bases short, with 21 bases between. CDR3 bases: TGTGCCAGCAGCCCCACCTCGGGGGGGATAACTAGCAATCAGCCCCAGCATTTT. This codes for CASSPTSGGITSNQPQHF.

V and J are TRBV20-1 and TRBJ1-1; possible D gene TRBD1, 6 bases. V lost 3 bases to trimming and J lost 6 bases, with 11 bases between them. This CDR3 is 12 amino acids long. Looked up from germline, CDR1 is DFQATT and CDR2 is SNEGSKA (reference sequence). The CDR3 coding sequence is TGCAGTGCTAGGCGACAGGTCTCTGAAGCTTTCTTT. Residues: CSARRQVSEAFF.

This clonotype has a handful of counts. The chain recombines TRBV30 with TRBJ2-3, with D maybe TRBD2 (6 bases). This CDR3 comprises 11 residues. Between the trimmed V and J ends, which lost 6 bases and 6 bases, there was a span of 10 bases. Germline V gives CDR1 GTSNPN, CDR2 SVGIG (reference sequence). Here the CDR3 DNA reads TGTGCCTGCCTTGCGGGGGATACGCAGTATTTT. Its protein is CACLAGDTQYF.

This clonotype was counted a single time. V is TRBV6-5 and J is TRBJ2-3, with 15 positions matching TRBD2. V gave up 5 bases and J gave up 4 bases; unmatched junction bases: 10. The CDR3 spans 18 residues. Germline V gives CDR1 MNHEY, CDR2 SVGAGI. In nucleotides, the CDR3 is TGTGCCAGCAGTCACCTGGGACTAGCGGGAGGAGGTCCAGATACGCAGTATTTT. Residues: CASSHLGLAGGGPDTQYF.

The gene calls are TRBV10-3 and TRBJ2-1; D might be TRBD2 (5 bases). Germline V gene sequence: CDR1 ENHRY, CDR2 SYGVKD. CDR3 length equals 14 residues. V shed 4 bases and J shed 10 bases, with 17 bases lying between them. CDR3 loop: CAISGTSILGEQFF. Written as DNA, the CDR3 is TGTGCCATCAGTGGGACTTCAATTTTGGGGGAGCAGTTCTTC.

This clonotype has more than one count but fewer than ten. The rearrangement joins TRBV9 to TRBJ2-7, with 9 bases matching TRBD2. Germline CDR1 and CDR2: SGDLS and YYNGEE. V lost 4 bases to trimming and J lost 2 bases; unmatched junction nucleotides: 4. The CDR3 length is 14 residues. The CDR3 sequence is CASSRGGRAYEQYF. CDR3 DNA sequence: TGTGCCAGCAGCCGGGGCGGGAGGGCCTACGAGCAGTACTTC.

The V call is TRBV11-2, the J call TRBJ2-5, with 9 bases fitting TRBD2. The CDR3 runs 18 residues. From germline, CDR1 is SGHAT and CDR2 FQNNGV. Trimming removed 1 base from V and 5 bases from J; junction bases left unmatched: 14. DNA of the CDR3: TGTGCCAGCAGCTTAGTCCCCACTAGCGGGTCCGGCAGGGAGACCCAGTACTTC. Translating gives CASSLVPTSGSGRETQYF.

The chain has TRBV29-1 and TRBJ2-3, with no clear D. Germline values: CDR1 SQVTM, CDR2 ANQGSEA. Trimming removed 5 bases from V and 4 bases from J, with 7 bases in between. The CDR3 is made up of 11 amino acids. CDR3 sequence reads: CSVTASDTQYF. In nucleotides, the CDR3 is TGCAGCGTTACAGCGTCAGATACGCAGTATTTT.

This clonotype has a handful of counts. The V call is TRBV5-1, the J call TRBJ2-1; D may be TRBD2 (5 bases). Germline CDR1 reads SGHRS; CDR2 reads YFSETQ. The CDR3 covers 17 residues. V was pared by 4 bases and J by 6 bases, with 23 bases between. CDR3 region: CASSSTTFPGSVNEQFF. CDR3 sequence (DNA): TGCGCCAGCAGCAGTACTACTTTTCCGGGGAGTGTCAATGAGCAGTTCTTC.

This sequence joins TRBV29-1 and TRBJ2-1; weak D call: TRBD2 (5 bases). V dropped 3 bases and J dropped 2 bases, with 17 bases sitting between them. The CDR3 is made up of 16 amino acids. Germline V gene lookup returns CDR1 SQVTM and CDR2 ANQGSEA. This chain's CDR3 is CSVEPGVREPYNEQFF. DNA of the CDR3: TGCAGCGTTGAGCCCGGTGTCCGGGAACCCTACAATGAGCAGTTCTTC.

This clonotype turned up a few times. This rearrangement joins TRBV6-1 to TRBJ2-3; 9 nucleotides match TRBD2. Germline V gene lookup returns CDR1 MNHNS and CDR2 SASEGT. The trim removed 1 base at V and 2 bases at J, leaving 7 bases unmatched. CDR3 length: 17 residues. The CDR3 region has the DNA TGTGCCAGCAGTGAAGGTGGCGGGAGGGCCTCCACAGATACGCAGTATTTT. Its protein product is CASSEGGGRASTDTQYF.

The sample holds many counts of this clonotype. This chain connects TRBV20-1 to TRBJ2-7; TRBD1 matches at 9 bases. The CDR3 covers 12 residues. CDR1 DFQATT and CDR2 SNEGSKA come from the germline V gene (reference sequence). The CDR3 spells CSAGQGSYEQYF. The CDR3 coding sequence is TGCAGCGCCGGACAGGGGAGCTACGAGCAGTACTTC.

The CDR3 region is CASSFDQGPDTQYF. In DNA form, the CDR3 reads TGCGCCAGCAGCTTCGATCAGGGGCCAGATACGCAGTATTTT. The V call is TRBV5-1, the J call TRBJ2-3; possibly TRBD1 for D (6 bases). This CDR3 comprises 14 residues. Germline assignment: CDR1 SGHRS and CDR2 YFSETQ. Trimming shortened V by 2 bases and J by 4 bases, and 11 bases separated the two germline ends.

The chain uses TRBV6-6 and TRBJ2-3; no definite D call. Trimming took 0 bases from V and 7 from J, leaving 8 bases between them. This CDR3 has 13 amino acids. Per the germline V gene, CDR1 is MNHNY and CDR2 is SVGAGI (reference sequence). The chain's CDR3 is CASSYSSGHTQYF. As DNA, the CDR3 is TGTGCCAGCAGTTACTCCTCCGGACATACGCAGTATTTT.

This clonotype appeared many times. The CDR3 protein is CSVVLAGGETQYF. CDR3 DNA sequence: TGCAGCGTTGTTCTAGCGGGAGGAGAGACCCAGTACTTC. This sequence joins TRBV29-1 and TRBJ2-5; TRBD2 aligns across 11 bases. CDR1 and CDR2 (germline): SQVTM, ANQGSEA. The CDR3 is made up of 13 amino acids. The ends lost 4 bases at V and 4 bases at J; junction bases unmatched: 2. The complete variable domain, with remaining parts taken from reference TRBV29-1 and TRBJ2-5, reads SAVISQKPSRDICQRGTSLTIQCQVDSQVTMMFWYRQQPGQSLTLIATANQGSEATYESGFVIDKFPISRPNLTFSTLTVSNMSPEDSSIYLCSVVLAGGETQYFGPGTRLLVL.

This chain links TRBV7-2 with TRBJ2-4, with 7 bases that match TRBD2. The last part of the DNA fits TRBJ2-7 better; the J call may be wrong. Germline V gene lookup returns CDR1 SGHTA and CDR2 FQGNSA. The CDR3 is made up of 18 amino acids. CDR3 sequence (DNA): TGTGCCAGCAGCTTAATGGGACTGGGACTCGCGGGGGCCTACGAGCAGTACTTC. It is translated as CASSLMGLGLAGAYEQYF.

This clonotype is a singleton in its sample. J is TRBJ2-3 and V is TRBV20-1, with 12 positions matching TRBD2. The CDR3 loop spans 18 amino acids. Germline V lookup: CDR1 DFQATT, CDR2 SNEGSKA (reference sequence). V lost 2 bases, J lost 2 bases, and 11 bases stayed unmatched. The CDR3 protein is CSARLASGRARDTDTQYF. The DNA for the CDR3 is TGCAGTGCTAGATTGGCTAGCGGGAGGGCCCGGGACACAGATACGCAGTATTTT.

In its sample, this clonotype was seen a few times. The chain is built from TRBV20-1 and TRBJ2-1; 7 bases agree with TRBD1. The CDR3 consists of 15 residues. Trimming cost V 5 bases and J 1 base; bases outside gene matches: 8. Germline CDR1 is DFQATT and CDR2 is SNEGSKA (reference sequence). CDR3 bases: TGCAGTGCTCTAGGGGGCGCCGGGTCCTACAATGAGCAGTTCTTC. Its protein product is CSALGGAGSYNEQFF.

This rearrangement joins TRBV20-1 to TRBJ2-4; D unclear. The CDR3 sequence is 16 residues long. The V gene's germline CDR1 is DFQATT and CDR2 SNEGSKA (reference sequence). Trimming removed 3 bases from V and 0 bases from J, with 15 bases in between. The CDR3 spells CSASSERLLAKNIQYF. Written as DNA, the CDR3 is TGCAGTGCTAGTTCCGAGCGCCTACTAGCCAAAAACATTCAGTACTTC.

V gene TRBV13 combines with J gene TRBJ2-7; D may be TRBD1 or TRBD2 (5 bases each). This CDR3 comprises 15 residues. Germline CDR1 and CDR2: PRHDT and FYEKMQ (reference sequence). V lost 1 base and J 2 bases, leaving 12 bases between the germline ends. CDR3 coding DNA: TGTGCCAGCAGCTTAGCGGGGCCTCTAGCCTACGAGCAGTACTTC. Its protein is CASSLAGPLAYEQYF. Together with reference TRBV13 and TRBJ2-7, the CDR3 gives the full variable domain: AAGVIQSPRHLIKEKRETATLKCYPIPRHDTVYWYQQGPGQDPQFLISFYEKMQSDKGSIPDRFSAQQFSDYHSELNMSSLELGDSALYFCASSLAGPLAYEQYFGPGTRLTVT.

V gene TRBV29-1 combines with J gene TRBJ2-4; the D is unclear. The CDR3 has 14 residues. Germline-derived CDR1 and CDR2 are SQVTM and ANQGSEA. V gave up 6 bases and J gave up 0 bases, with 12 bases separating them. This CDR3 is CSVRLLLAKNIQYF. CDR3 bases: TGCAGCGTAAGACTGCTGCTAGCCAAAAACATTCAGTACTTC.